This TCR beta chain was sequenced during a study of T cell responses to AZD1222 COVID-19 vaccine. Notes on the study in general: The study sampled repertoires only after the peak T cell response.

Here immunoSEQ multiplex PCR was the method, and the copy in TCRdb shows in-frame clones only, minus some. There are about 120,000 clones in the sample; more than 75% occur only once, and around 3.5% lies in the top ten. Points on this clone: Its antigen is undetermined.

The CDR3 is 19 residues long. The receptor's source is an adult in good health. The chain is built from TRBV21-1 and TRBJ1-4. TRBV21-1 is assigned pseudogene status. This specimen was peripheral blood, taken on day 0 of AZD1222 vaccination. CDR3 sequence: CASSNKAGEPFATNEKLFF. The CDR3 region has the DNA TGTGCCAGCAGCAATAAGGCCGGAGAACCCTTTGCAACTAATGAAAAACTGTTTTTT.